The present TCR beta chain was sequenced within a study of shared clonotypes between healthy human individuals. V was shortened by 2 bases and J by 2 bases, with 12 bases between the two germline ends. This CDR3 spans 15 amino acids. In germline, CDR1 is MNHEY, CDR2 SVGAGI. Here immunoSEQ multiplex PCR was the method, and the copy in TCRdb shows in-frame clones only, minus some. The data hold some 1,100,000 clones, with approximately 80% observed a single time. The clonotype comes from a man in his late teens or twenties in good health. Some clones in this sample may be carry-over from other donors' samples. This chain links TRBV6-5 with TRBJ1-2; the D gene is possibly TRBD1 (6 bases). Sequences were obtained from memory CD4+ T cells from PBMCs. This sample's subset: CD45RA-negative fraction. The CDR3 DNA follows: TGTGCCAGCAGTTACGACCATACAGGGAACTATGGCTACACCTTC. Protein product: CASSYDHTGNYGYTF.